This is a list of T cell receptor beta chains from one sample in a study of T cells expressing NK-cell markers. TCRdb processed the 5' RACE reads again and assigns one entry to each CDR3 protein, with no DNA. The table gives roughly 180,000 distinct CDR3 sequences; the top ten clones make up 20% of it. Sequenced input: blood T cells: a sorted CD56 or NKG2C T cell subset, CD4+ or CD8+ T cells, or bulk PBMC T cells (not recorded which). All receptors come from a man aged 18 to 70 in good health. CDR3s include the opening cysteine and the closing phenylalanine or tryptophan. Each record gives: J gene, V gene, clone size, CDR3 protein. Some rows mark clone size as missing; the rest say once, few, many or name a class of expanded clone.

TRBJ2-3 | TRBV7-9 | . | CASNTDGTVNTTDTQYF
TRBJ2-6 | TRBV2 | . | CAVSGGNSGANVLTF
TRBJ1-1 | TRBV27 | . | CASSLVPNLNTEAFF
TRBJ2-7 | TRBV12-3/TRBV12-4 | . | CASSPLRDGFGSYEQYF
TRBJ1-6 | TRBV4-1 | . | CASSHAGGPPLHF
TRBJ2-6 | TRBV6-5 | . | CASSYVVISGANVLTF
TRBJ2-3 | TRBV2 | . | CAIFPGVRDTQYF
TRBJ2-2 | TRBV20-1 | . | CSARRTGGTPGELFF
TRBJ2-7 | TRBV29-1 | . | CSVEVPRTGSSYEQYF
TRBJ1-1 | TRBV2 | . | CASSSGVTEAFF
TRBJ2-5 | TRBV12-3/TRBV12-4 | . | CASASRASLTNTQETQYF
TRBJ1-2 | TRBV6-6 | . | CASSEGHTYGYTF
TRBJ2-1 | TRBV20-1 | . | CSASAGTSGRSSYNEQFF
TRBJ2-7 | TRBV7-2 | . | CASVRDGSYEQYF
TRBJ2-5 | TRBV5-1 | . | CASSFSDGLLQETQYF
TRBJ2-1 | TRBV27 | . | CASSDLQGDEQFF
TRBJ2-1 | TRBV6-5 | . | CASSPLAGNSYNEQFF
TRBJ2-5 | TRBV2 | . | CASMSRGWGETQYF
TRBJ2-3 | TRBV7-9 | . | CASSLAPSGGAFDTQYF
TRBJ2-7 | TRBV20-1 | . | CSARRLAGTTYEQYF
TRBJ2-2 | TRBV5-4 | . | CASSPGGAFRELFF
TRBJ1-2 | TRBV27 | . | CASSPQGTYGYTF
TRBJ2-2 | TRBV9 | . | CASSVDGADVGELFF
TRBJ2-7 | TRBV27 | . | CASSPRTGGPHEQYF
TRBJ2-1 | TRBV7-8 | . | CASSYHNSRSSYNEQFF
TRBJ2-3 | TRBV9 | . | CASSVGGGSYTDTQYF
TRBJ2-1 | TRBV7-9 | . | CASSREGLGNEQFF
TRBJ2-7 | TRBV28 | . | CASSPIDTSIYYEQYF
TRBJ2-1 | TRBV7-8 | . | CASSWGLAGARYNEQFF
TRBJ2-2 | TRBV6-4 | . | CASSTTGGNTGELFF
TRBJ2-2 | TRBV3-1 | . | CASSPELGEVPGELFF
TRBJ2-7 | TRBV12-3/TRBV12-4 | . | CASSTGTGNEQYF
TRBJ2-3 | TRBV5-5 | . | CASSFRDRDTDTQYF
TRBJ2-7 | TRBV11-2 | . | CASSLFGGAYEQYF
TRBJ1-2 | TRBV19 | . | CASSIDRASRGFYGYTF
TRBJ1-2 | TRBV20-1 | . | CSAPRGGGYTF
TRBJ2-7 | TRBV15 | . | CATSTTGYTYEQYF
TRBJ1-3 | TRBV9 | . | CASSVRQDFVSGNTIYF
TRBJ1-2 | TRBV3-1 | . | CASSQIRGPNYGYTF
TRBJ1-1 | TRBV27 | . | CASSLSPGGAGTEAFF
TRBJ1-1 | TRBV7-9 | . | CASSHPLNTEAFF
TRBJ1-2 | TRBV20-1 | . | CSARDIGGWYGYTF
TRBJ2-7 | TRBV20-1 | . | CSAIDRRSYEQYF
TRBJ1-6 | TRBV13 | . | CASSSTGTWNSPLHF
TRBJ2-2 | TRBV7-9 | . | CASSFGTAPNTGELFF
TRBJ2-2 | TRBV27 | . | CASSLWGQNTGELFF
TRBJ1-5 | TRBV7-9 | . | CASSETGGTQPQHF
TRBJ2-7 | TRBV27 | . | CARPGDRGNEQYF
TRBJ1-5 | TRBV27 | . | CASSWAWGQPQHF
TRBJ1-6 | TRBV7-9 | . | CASSLAMGGANSPLHF
TRBJ2-1 | TRBV5-6 | . | CASSLGGYYNEQFF
TRBJ2-3 | TRBV11-1 | . | CASSLVSRGGNTDTQYF
TRBJ2-1 | TRBV19 | . | CAAATYNEQFF
TRBJ2-7 | TRBV9 | . | CASTPGDNSYEQYF
TRBJ2-5 | TRBV5-1 | . | CASSSPGSYQETQYF
TRBJ2-5 | TRBV10-3 | . | CAISESGTGNQETQYF
TRBJ2-1 | TRBV19 | . | CASSPGTSGGVFYNEQFF
TRBJ2-7 | TRBV2 | . | CASGGGFYEQYF
TRBJ2-3 | TRBV9 | medium-sized | CASSVQLAGTDTQYF
TRBJ2-1 | TRBV5-1 | . | CASSFRGGNNEQFF